This T cell receptor beta chain was documented in a study of T-cell reconstitution after alpha-beta-depleted transplantation in children. The germline gives CDR1 DFQATT, CDR2 SNEGSKA (reference sequence). The CDR3 extends over 15 amino acids. V lost 5 bases to trimming and J lost 5 bases, with 20 bases between them. This clonotype came up many times. The antigen is unknown. Points from the study as a whole: The authors attributed T-cell counts and diversity one year after transplant mostly to newly produced T cells.

Unique molecular identifiers were incorporated during preparation of the TCRbeta library. One entry per CDR3 protein results from TCRdb running MiXCR on the PCR reads. The sample shows hundreds of thousands of distinct CDR3 sequences, over 7% of them seen only once. This clonotype originated in a female patient under 10 years old who had a stem cell transplant for Fanconi anemia, so the T cells may come from the graft donor. Material: peripheral blood, obtained 360 days after TCRalphabeta/CD19-depleted stem cell transplant. The chain recombines TRBV20-1 with TRBJ2-3; D may be TRBD2 (6 bases). DNA of the CDR3: TGCAGTGCTCCTTCGGGACTCCGCACCGGAGATACGCAGTATTTT. The encoded protein is CSAPSGLRTGDTQYF.